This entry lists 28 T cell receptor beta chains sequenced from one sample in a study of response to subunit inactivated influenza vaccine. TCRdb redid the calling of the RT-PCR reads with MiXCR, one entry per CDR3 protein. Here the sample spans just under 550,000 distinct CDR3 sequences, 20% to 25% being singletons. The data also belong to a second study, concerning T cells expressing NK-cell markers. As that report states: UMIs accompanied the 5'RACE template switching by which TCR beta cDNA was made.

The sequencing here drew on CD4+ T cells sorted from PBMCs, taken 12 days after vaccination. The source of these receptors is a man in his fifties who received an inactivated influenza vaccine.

CDR3 bases: TGCGCCAGCAGCCATGCTTCGGGGCCTGCCTACAATGAGCAGTTCTTC. The encoded protein is CASSHASGPAYNEQFF. This sequence joins TRBV4-1 and TRBJ2-1, with D tentatively TRBD1 or TRBD2 (5 bases each). Germline assignment: CDR1 MGHRA and CDR2 YSYEKL. This CDR3 contains 16 residues. V was clipped by 3 bases and J by 2 bases, with 14 bases between them.

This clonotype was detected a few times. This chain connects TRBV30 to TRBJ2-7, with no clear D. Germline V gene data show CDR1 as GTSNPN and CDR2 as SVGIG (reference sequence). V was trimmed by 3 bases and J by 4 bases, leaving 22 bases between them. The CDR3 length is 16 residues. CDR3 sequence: CAWRLTYSFVGYEQYF. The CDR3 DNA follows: TGTGCCTGGAGACTGACCTACTCGTTCGTCGGGTACGAGCAGTACTTC. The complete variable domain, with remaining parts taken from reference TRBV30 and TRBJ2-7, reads SQTIHQWPATLVQPVGSPLSLECTVEGTSNPNLYWYRQAAGRGLQLLFYSVGIGQISSEVPQNLSASRPQDRQFILSSKKLLLSDSGFYLCAWRLTYSFVGYEQYFGPGTRLTVT.

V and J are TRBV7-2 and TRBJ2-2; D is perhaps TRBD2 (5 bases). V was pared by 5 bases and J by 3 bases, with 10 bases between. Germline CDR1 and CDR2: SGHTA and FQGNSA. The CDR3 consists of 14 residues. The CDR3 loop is CASSSGPYTGELFF. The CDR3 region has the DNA TGTGCCAGCAGCAGCGGACCGTACACCGGGGAGCTGTTTTTT.

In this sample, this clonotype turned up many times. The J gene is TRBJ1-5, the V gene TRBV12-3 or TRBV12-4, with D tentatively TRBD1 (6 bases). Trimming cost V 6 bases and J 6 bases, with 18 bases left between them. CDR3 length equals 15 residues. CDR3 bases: TGTGCCAGCAGCCCGACGGGGGCTTGGGGTCAGCCCCAGCATTTT. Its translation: CASSPTGAWGQPQHF.

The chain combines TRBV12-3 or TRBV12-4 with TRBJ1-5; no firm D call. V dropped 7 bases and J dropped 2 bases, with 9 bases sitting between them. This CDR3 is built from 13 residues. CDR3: CASTLGGNQPQHF. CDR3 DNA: TGTGCCAGCACCCTTGGGGGCAATCAGCCCCAGCATTTT.

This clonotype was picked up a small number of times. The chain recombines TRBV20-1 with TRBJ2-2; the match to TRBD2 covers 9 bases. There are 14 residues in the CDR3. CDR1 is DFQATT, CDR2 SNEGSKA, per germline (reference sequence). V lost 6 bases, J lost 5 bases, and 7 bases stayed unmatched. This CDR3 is CSARSLAGTGELFF. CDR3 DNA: TGCAGTGCGCGGAGTCTAGCGGGGACCGGGGAGCTGTTTTTT.

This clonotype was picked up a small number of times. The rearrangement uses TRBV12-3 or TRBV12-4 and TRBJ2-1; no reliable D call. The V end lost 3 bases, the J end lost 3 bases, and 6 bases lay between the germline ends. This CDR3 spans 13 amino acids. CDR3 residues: CASSLVVYNEQFF. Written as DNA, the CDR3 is TGTGCCAGCAGTTTGGTAGTCTACAATGAGCAGTTCTTC.

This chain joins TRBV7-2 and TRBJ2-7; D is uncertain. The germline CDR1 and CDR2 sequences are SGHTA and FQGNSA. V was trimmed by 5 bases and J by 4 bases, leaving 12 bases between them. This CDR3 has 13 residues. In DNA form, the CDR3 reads TGTGCCAGCAGCCCTAGTTTGTGGTACGAGCAGTACTTC. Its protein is CASSPSLWYEQYF.

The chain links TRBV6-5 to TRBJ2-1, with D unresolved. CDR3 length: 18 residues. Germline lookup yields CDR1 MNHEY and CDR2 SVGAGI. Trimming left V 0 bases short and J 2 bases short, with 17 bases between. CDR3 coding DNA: TGTGCCAGCAGTTACTCGAAAGCTTGGGGTTATACCTACAATGAGCAGTTCTTC. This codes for CASSYSKAWGYTYNEQFF.

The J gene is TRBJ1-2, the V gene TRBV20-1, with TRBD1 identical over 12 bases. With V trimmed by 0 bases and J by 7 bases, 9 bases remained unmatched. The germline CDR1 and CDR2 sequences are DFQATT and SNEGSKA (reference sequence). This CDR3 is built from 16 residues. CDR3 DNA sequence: TGCAGTGCTAGAGAGGGGACAGGGGGCGCGTTGGGTGGCTACACCTTC. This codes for CSAREGTGGALGGYTF.

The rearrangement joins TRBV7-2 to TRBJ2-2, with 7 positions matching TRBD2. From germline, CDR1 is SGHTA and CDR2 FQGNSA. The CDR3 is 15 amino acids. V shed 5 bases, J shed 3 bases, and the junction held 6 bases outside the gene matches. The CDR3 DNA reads TGTGCCAGCAGCCCGGGGGGACTACACACCGGGGAGCTGTTTTTT. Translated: CASSPGGLHTGELFF.

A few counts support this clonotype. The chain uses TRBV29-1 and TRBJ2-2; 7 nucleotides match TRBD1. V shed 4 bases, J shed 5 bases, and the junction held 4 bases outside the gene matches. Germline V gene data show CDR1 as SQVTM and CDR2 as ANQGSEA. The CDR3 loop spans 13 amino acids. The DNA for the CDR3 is TGCAGCGTTGGGGACAGAAGGACCGGGGAGCTGTTTTTT. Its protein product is CSVGDRRTGELFF.

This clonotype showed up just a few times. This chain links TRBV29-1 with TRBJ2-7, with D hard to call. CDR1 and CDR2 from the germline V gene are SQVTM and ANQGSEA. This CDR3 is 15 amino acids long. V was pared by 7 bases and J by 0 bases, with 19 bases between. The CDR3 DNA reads TGCAGCGGTACAATCGGGTCCCCTAGCTCCTACGAGCAGTACTTC. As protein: CSGTIGSPSSYEQYF.

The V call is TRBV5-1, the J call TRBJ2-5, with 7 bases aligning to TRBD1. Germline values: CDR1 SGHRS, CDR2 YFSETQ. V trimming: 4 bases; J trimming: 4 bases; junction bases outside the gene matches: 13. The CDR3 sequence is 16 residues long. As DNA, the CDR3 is TGCGCCAGCAGCGTGACGGCAGGGGGTAGTTTAGAGACCCAGTACTTC. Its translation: CASSVTAGGSLETQYF.

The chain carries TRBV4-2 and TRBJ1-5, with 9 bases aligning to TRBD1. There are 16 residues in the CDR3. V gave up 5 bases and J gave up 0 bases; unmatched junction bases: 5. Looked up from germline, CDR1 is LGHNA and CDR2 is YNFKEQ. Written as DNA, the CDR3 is TGTGCCAGCAGCACCGGACAGGGGAGTAGCAATCAGCCCCAGCATTTT. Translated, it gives CASSTGQGSSNQPQHF.

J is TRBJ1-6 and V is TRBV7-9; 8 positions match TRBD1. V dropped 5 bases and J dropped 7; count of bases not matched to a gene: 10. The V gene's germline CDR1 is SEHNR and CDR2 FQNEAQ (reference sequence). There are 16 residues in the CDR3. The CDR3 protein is CASSTEATGANSPLHF. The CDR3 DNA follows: TGTGCCAGCAGCACAGAGGCGACAGGGGCCAATTCACCCCTCCACTTT.

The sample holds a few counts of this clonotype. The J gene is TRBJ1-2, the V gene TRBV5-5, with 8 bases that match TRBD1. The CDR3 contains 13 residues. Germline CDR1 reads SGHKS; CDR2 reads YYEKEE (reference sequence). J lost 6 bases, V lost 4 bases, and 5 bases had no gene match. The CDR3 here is CASSREQGDGYTF. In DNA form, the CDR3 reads TGTGCCAGCAGCAGGGAACAGGGGGATGGCTACACCTTC.

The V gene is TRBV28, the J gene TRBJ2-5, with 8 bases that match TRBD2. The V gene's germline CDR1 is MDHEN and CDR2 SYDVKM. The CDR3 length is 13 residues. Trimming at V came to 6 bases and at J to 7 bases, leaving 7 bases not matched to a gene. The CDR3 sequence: CASSPPGLGTQYF. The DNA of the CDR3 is TGTGCCAGCAGCCCACCGGGACTAGGGACCCAGTACTTC.

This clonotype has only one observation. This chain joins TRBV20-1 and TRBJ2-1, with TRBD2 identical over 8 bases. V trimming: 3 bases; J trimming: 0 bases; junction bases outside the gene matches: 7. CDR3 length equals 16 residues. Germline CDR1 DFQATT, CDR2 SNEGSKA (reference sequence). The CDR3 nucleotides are TGCAGTGCTAGCATGTTAGGGACTAGCTCCTACAATGAGCAGTTCTTC. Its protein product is CSASMLGTSSYNEQFF.

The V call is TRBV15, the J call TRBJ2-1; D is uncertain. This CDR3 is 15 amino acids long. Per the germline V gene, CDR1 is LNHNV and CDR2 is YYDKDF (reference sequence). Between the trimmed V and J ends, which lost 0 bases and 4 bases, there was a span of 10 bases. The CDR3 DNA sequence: TGTGCCACCAGCAGAGATTGGACCAATTACAATGAGCAGTTCTTC. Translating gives CATSRDWTNYNEQFF.

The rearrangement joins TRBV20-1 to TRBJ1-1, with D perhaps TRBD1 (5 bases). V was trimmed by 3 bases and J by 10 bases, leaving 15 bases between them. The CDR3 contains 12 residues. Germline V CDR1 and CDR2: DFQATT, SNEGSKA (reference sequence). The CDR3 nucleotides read TGCAGTGCTAGTCAGGGACTGCCGAGAGCTTTCTTT. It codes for CSASQGLPRAFF.

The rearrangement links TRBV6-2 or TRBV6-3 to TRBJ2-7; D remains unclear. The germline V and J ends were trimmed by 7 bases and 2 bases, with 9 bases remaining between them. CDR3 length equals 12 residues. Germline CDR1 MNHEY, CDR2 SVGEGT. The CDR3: CASTKSPYEQYF. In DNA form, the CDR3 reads TGTGCCAGCACCAAGAGTCCCTACGAGCAGTACTTC.

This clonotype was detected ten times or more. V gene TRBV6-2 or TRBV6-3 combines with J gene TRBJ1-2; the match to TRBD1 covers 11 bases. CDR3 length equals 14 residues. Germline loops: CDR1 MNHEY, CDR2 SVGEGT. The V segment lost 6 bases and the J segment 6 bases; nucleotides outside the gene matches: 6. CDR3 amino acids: CASRLDRGLDGYTF. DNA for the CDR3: TGTGCCAGCAGGCTGGACAGGGGGCTTGATGGCTACACCTTC.

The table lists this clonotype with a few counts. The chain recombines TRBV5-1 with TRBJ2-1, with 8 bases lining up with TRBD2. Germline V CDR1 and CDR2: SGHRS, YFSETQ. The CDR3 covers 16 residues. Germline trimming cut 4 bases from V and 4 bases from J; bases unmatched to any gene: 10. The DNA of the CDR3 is TGCGCCAGCAGCCTTCCTAGGAGCGGGGGTTACAATGAGCAGTTCTTC. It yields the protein CASSLPRSGGYNEQFF.

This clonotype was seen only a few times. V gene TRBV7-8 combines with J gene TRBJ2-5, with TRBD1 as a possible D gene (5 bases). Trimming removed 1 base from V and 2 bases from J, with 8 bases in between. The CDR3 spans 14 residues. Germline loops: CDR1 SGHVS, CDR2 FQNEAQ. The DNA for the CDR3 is TGTGCCAGCAGCTTAGACCCAGGGCAAGAGACCCAGTACTTC. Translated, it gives CASSLDPGQETQYF.

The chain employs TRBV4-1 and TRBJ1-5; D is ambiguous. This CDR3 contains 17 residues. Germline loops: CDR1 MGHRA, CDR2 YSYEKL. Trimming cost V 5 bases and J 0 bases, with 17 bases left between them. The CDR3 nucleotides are TGCGCCAGCAGCTACCTTTTTGGGCGAGATAGCAATCAGCCCCAGCATTTT. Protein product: CASSYLFGRDSNQPQHF.

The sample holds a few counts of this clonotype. The CDR3 sequence is CASSLDRAENIQYF. CDR3 sequence (DNA): TGCGCCAGCAGCTTGGACAGGGCCGAAAACATTCAGTACTTC. The chain couples TRBV5-1 to TRBJ2-4, with a tentative D call TRBD1 (6 bases). The CDR3 loop spans 14 amino acids. The V gene's germline CDR1 is SGHRS and CDR2 YFSETQ. The V end was cut by 0 bases, the J end by 5 bases, with 9 bases between.

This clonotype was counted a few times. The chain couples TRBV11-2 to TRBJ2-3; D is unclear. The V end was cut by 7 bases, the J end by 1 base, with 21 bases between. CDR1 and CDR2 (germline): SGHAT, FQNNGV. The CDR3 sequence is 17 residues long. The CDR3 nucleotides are TGTGCCAGCATCCCCATGCCAGGATCTCCTGGCACAGATACGCAGTATTTT. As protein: CASIPMPGSPGTDTQYF.